The clone carrying this T cell receptor (beta chain) was seen a handful of times. TCRdb independently ran MiXCR on the reads; one entry per CDR3 protein. The data contain hundreds of thousands of distinct CDR3 sequences, roughly 6.5% of them singletons. This record comes from a study of T cell repertoires in cytomegalovirus infection. Study overall: It was the public TCR beta signatures that indicated both CMV infection and matching HLA type.

Per germline, CDR1 DFQATT and CDR2 SNEGSKA (reference sequence). CDR3 size: 18 residues. Losses at the gene ends were 0 bases for V and 5 bases for J; bases not matched to a gene: 12. The V gene is TRBV20-1, the J gene TRBJ2-1; 11 positions agree with TRBD2. The clonotype was recovered from a human donor in good health (CMV status not recorded). Some clones in this sample may be carry-over from other donors' samples. Sequenced material: PBMCs. In nucleotides, the CDR3 is TGCAGTGCTAGAGATCTGACTAGCGGGGAGACATATAACAATGAGCAGTTCTTC. Encoded protein: CSARDLTSGETYNNEQFF.